Listed below are T cell receptor beta chains from one sample, sequenced in a study of cytomegalovirus exposure and HLA in healthy donors. Some clones are missing from TCRdb's copy, which holds only in-frame ones; the method was immunoSEQ multiplex PCR. Of about 150,000 clones in the sample, around 74% were seen once. Sample: PBMCs. The source of these receptors is a man younger than 35 in good health and CMV-seronegative. Both conserved end residues are part of each CDR3.

V gene: TRBV7-9; J gene: TRBJ1-5; CDR3 protein: CASSLTKDQPQHF
V gene: TRBV29-1; J gene: TRBJ1-4; CDR3 protein: CSVDGRGTEKLFF
V gene: TRBV7-6; J gene: TRBJ2-1; CDR3 protein: CASSLEDRGYQEQFF
V gene: TRBV2; J gene: TRBJ1-1; CDR3 protein: CASSVSTYTEAFF
V gene: TRBV18; J gene: TRBJ2-7; CDR3 protein: CASSPPGGSYEQYF
V gene: TRBV5-5; J gene: TRBJ2-5; CDR3 protein: CASSWVRGGLQETQYF
V gene: TRBV7-2; J gene: TRBJ2-7; CDR3 protein: CASSLKRQGLLGEQYF
V gene: TRBV9; J gene: TRBJ2-3; CDR3 protein: CASSVDSGPDTQYF
V gene: TRBV6-1; J gene: TRBJ1-1; CDR3 protein: CASSEVWLANTEAFF
V gene: TRBV4-1; J gene: TRBJ2-7; CDR3 protein: CASSRTVTGHYEQYF
V gene: TRBV9; J gene: TRBJ1-1; CDR3 protein: CASSPQGRNTEAFF
V gene: TRBV10-2; J gene: TRBJ1-5; CDR3 protein: CASSAGTGGNQPQHF
V gene: TRBV11-2; J gene: TRBJ2-1; CDR3 protein: CASSTQAGVDLGEQFF
V gene: TRBV6-5; J gene: TRBJ2-3; CDR3 protein: CASSYGLGGDTQYF
V gene: TRBV7-8; J gene: TRBJ2-3; CDR3 protein: CASIPSGGRADTQYF
V gene: TRBV6-1; J gene: TRBJ2-5; CDR3 protein: CASSELARETQYF
V gene: TRBV29-1; J gene: TRBJ1-4; CDR3 protein: CSVEVRGTGNEKLFF
V gene: TRBV5-8; J gene: TRBJ2-1; CDR3 protein: CASSREASPFNEQFF
V gene: TRBV6-6; J gene: TRBJ1-1; CDR3 protein: CASSYSAEAFF
V gene: TRBV6-6; J gene: TRBJ1-5; CDR3 protein: CASSQQGQPQHF
V gene: TRBV4-1; J gene: TRBJ1-1; CDR3 protein: CASSLRAGQGVSTEAFF
V gene: TRBV6-5; J gene: TRBJ1-1; CDR3 protein: CASSYNGGPLEAFF
V gene: TRBV30; J gene: TRBJ1-1; CDR3 protein: CAWSRGLQGDTEAFF
V gene: TRBV7-6; J gene: TRBJ1-1; CDR3 protein: CASRGTGNEAFF
V gene: TRBV13; J gene: .; CDR3 protein: CASSPSVTGGAGSYEQYF
V gene: TRBV6-5; J gene: TRBJ1-5; CDR3 protein: CASSYYQGGQPQHF
V gene: TRBV25-1; J gene: TRBJ2-3; CDR3 protein: CASSDLRLAGVSTDTQYF
V gene: TRBV7-9; J gene: TRBJ2-7; CDR3 protein: CASSLESREEYF
V gene: TRBV5-1; J gene: TRBJ1-2; CDR3 protein: CASSLNTGGAYYGHTF
V gene: TRBV29-1; J gene: TRBJ2-3; CDR3 protein: CSVEYRPGTDTQYF
V gene: TRBV6-5; J gene: TRBJ1-1; CDR3 protein: CASSLMKAATEAFF
V gene: TRBV6-5; J gene: TRBJ1-1; CDR3 protein: CASSYGQGGYTEAFF
V gene: TRBV28; J gene: TRBJ1-4; CDR3 protein: CASLQGGNEKLFF
V gene: TRBV5-1; J gene: TRBJ1-2; CDR3 protein: CASSLASTGQNLIVNGYTF
V gene: TRBV5-1; J gene: TRBJ1-5; CDR3 protein: CASRPTGGPYQPQHF
V gene: TRBV10-2; J gene: TRBJ1-4; CDR3 protein: CASRQGANEKLFF
V gene: TRBV7-2; J gene: TRBJ2-3; CDR3 protein: CASSPRLRDTQYF
V gene: TRBV5-1; J gene: TRBJ2-7; CDR3 protein: CASSTPGSYEQYF
V gene: TRBV29-1; J gene: TRBJ2-5; CDR3 protein: CSVEVPPGEETQYF
V gene: TRBV28; J gene: TRBJ1-5; CDR3 protein: CASLTPGGAGQPQHF